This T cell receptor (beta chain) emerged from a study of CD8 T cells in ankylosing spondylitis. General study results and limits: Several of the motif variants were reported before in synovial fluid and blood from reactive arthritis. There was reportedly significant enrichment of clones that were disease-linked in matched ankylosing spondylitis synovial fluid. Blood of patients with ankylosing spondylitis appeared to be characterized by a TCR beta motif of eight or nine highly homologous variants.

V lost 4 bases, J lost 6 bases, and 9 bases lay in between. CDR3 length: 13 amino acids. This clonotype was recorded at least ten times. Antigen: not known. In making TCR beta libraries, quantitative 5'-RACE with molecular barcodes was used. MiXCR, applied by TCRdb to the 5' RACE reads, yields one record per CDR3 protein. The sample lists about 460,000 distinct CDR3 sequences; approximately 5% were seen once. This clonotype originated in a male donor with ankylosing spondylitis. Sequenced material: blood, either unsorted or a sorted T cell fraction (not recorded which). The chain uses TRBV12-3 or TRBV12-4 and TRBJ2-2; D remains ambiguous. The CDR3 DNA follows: TGTGCCAGCAGTTCCGGACGGGCCGGGGAGCTGTTTTTT. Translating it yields CASSSGRAGELFF.